Following are 16 T cell receptor beta chains from one sample sequenced in a study of shared clonotypes between healthy human individuals. The data were produced by immunoSEQ multiplex PCR, yet TCRdb's version contains in-frame clones alone and is incomplete. Of approximately 1,000,000 clones in the sample, approximately 75% were seen once. Source material: memory CD4+ T cells from PBMCs. Subset of the sample: CD45RA-negative fraction. Source of these receptors: a man between 18 and 35 years old in good health. Some clones in this sample may be carry-over from other donors' samples.

The V call is TRBV19, the J call TRBJ1-3; no reliable D call. CDR1 LNHDA and CDR2 SQIVND come from the germline V gene (reference sequence). Trimming took off 3 bases at V and 0 bases at J, with 9 bases between the two ends. This CDR3 has 15 amino acids. CDR3: CASSMSPGSGNTIYF. CDR3 DNA sequence: TGTGCCAGTAGTATGTCTCCGGGCTCTGGAAACACCATATATTTT.

The V and J genes are TRBV30 and TRBJ1-5, with D possibly being TRBD1 (5 bases). This CDR3 region has 13 residues. Germline values: CDR1 GTSNPN, CDR2 SVGIG (reference sequence). Trimming pared 5 bases from V and 4 bases from J, leaving 12 bases between. The CDR3 sequence: CAWSTAKNQPQHF. CDR3 bases: TGTGCCTGGTCGACAGCAAAAAATCAGCCCCAGCATTTT.

This chain connects TRBV6-1 to TRBJ2-3; TRBD1 aligns across 9 bases. J was trimmed by 4 bases and V by 2 bases; bases with no gene match: 7. CDR1 and CDR2 (germline): MNHNS, SASEGT. The CDR3 sequence is 16 residues long. CDR3 nucleotides: TGTGCCAGCAGTGAACCCCCGGGACAGGGTGCAGATACGCAGTATTTT. This sequence encodes CASSEPPGQGADTQYF.

This clone was picked up one time. The V and J genes are TRBV16 and TRBJ1-2; TRBD1 matches 8 bases. CDR3 length equals 16 residues. The J segment lost 3 bases and the V segment lost 4 bases, leaving 10 bases of the junction unmatched. Germline V gives CDR1 KGHSY, CDR2 FQNENV. CDR3 bases: TGTGCCAGCAGCCCCCGTTGGGCAGGGGGCGACTATGGCTACACCTTC. Protein sequence: CASSPRWAGGDYGYTF. The full variable domain, completed using reference TRBV16 and TRBJ1-2, is GEEVAQTPKHLVRGEGQKAKLYCAPIKGHSYVFWYQQVLKNEFKFLISFQNENVFDETGMPKERFSAKCLPNSPCSLEIQATKLEDSAVYFCASSPRWAGGDYGYTFGSGTRLTVV.

The J gene is TRBJ1-5, the V gene TRBV28, with D hard to call. The CDR3 consists of 14 residues. Trimming removed 5 bases at V and 7 bases at J, with 15 bases between. In germline, CDR1 is MDHEN, CDR2 SYDVKM. CDR3 protein: CASSPLLFQQPQHF. CDR3 sequence (DNA): TGTGCCAGCAGTCCACTACTATTCCAACAGCCCCAGCATTTT. Looking up the rest from reference TRBV28 and TRBJ1-5 gives the full variable domain: DVKVTQSSRYLVKRTGEKVFLECVQDMDHENMFWYRQDPGLGLRLIYFSYDVKMKEKGDIPEGYSVSREKKERFSLILESASTNQTSMYLCASSPLLFQQPQHFGDGTRLSIL.

V is TRBV9 and J is TRBJ1-2, with a possible D match to TRBD1 (6 bases). The V end was cut by 2 bases, the J end by 2 bases, with 13 bases between. This CDR3 is built from 15 residues. Germline CDR1 is SGDLS and CDR2 is YYNGEE. The CDR3 region has the DNA TGTGCCAGCAGCGTTGGTACAGGGATGAACTATGGCTACACCTTC. Translated, it gives CASSVGTGMNYGYTF.

The rearrangement links TRBV29-1 to TRBJ2-5, with unresolved D. The V gene lost 5 bases and the J gene lost 5 bases, with 15 bases spanning the gap. Germline-derived CDR1 and CDR2 are SQVTM and ANQGSEA. The length of the CDR3 is 13 residues. In DNA form, the CDR3 reads TGCAGCGTTCTACCGACGAGTATGGAGACCCAGTACTTC. Encoded protein: CSVLPTSMETQYF.

This rearrangement joins TRBV30 to TRBJ1-1; unclear D gene. The CDR3 has 11 residues. The germline V and J ends were trimmed by 1 base and 7 bases, with 7 bases remaining between them. Germline values: CDR1 GTSNPN, CDR2 SVGIG (reference sequence). CDR3 in amino acids: CAWSGADEAFF. CDR3 bases: TGTGCCTGGAGTGGTGCCGATGAAGCTTTCTTT.

CDR3 sequence reads: CASSARQNTEAFF. The CDR3 DNA follows: TGTGCCAGCAGTGCAAGACAGAACACTGAAGCTTTCTTT. This chain connects TRBV6-1 to TRBJ1-1; D gene ambiguous. CDR1 and CDR2 (germline): MNHNS, SASEGT. Trimming left V 4 bases short and J 1 base short, with 7 bases between. This CDR3 is 13 amino acids long.

This clone showed up many times. The chain carries TRBV2 and TRBJ2-5; 8 bases are shared with TRBD2. CDR1 is SNHLY, CDR2 FYNNEI, per germline. V trimming: 4 bases; J trimming: 2 bases; junction bases outside the gene matches: 3. This CDR3 region has 14 residues. The CDR3 coding sequence is TGTGCCAGCAGTGGGGGACTAGTACAAGAGACCCAGTACTTC. It translates to CASSGGLVQETQYF. The complete variable domain, with remaining parts taken from reference TRBV2 and TRBJ2-5, reads EPEVTQTPSHQVTQMGQEVILRCVPISNHLYFYWYRQILGQKVEFLVSFYNNEISEKSEIFDDQFSVERPDGSNFTLKIRSTKLEDSAMYFCASSGGLVQETQYFGPGTRLLVL.

With regard to this clone: This may be a read error, as it is one base from a much larger clone. The identical CDR3 is also encoded by other nucleotide sequences in the sample. The chain combines TRBV10-3 with TRBJ2-7; D unresolved. Germline V CDR1 and CDR2: ENHRY, SYGVKD. This CDR3 region has 12 residues. The CDR3 DNA follows: TGTGCCATAAGTGAGTCCCTCTACGAGCAGTACTTC. It is translated as CAISESLYEQYF.

This chain connects TRBV10-3 to TRBJ1-1; the match to TRBD1 covers 10 bases. V shed 3 bases and J 0 bases; nucleotides not matched to a gene: 4. Germline loops: CDR1 ENHRY, CDR2 SYGVKD. The CDR3 totals 16 residues. This CDR3 reads CAISEGTGDMNTEAFF. DNA for the CDR3: TGTGCCATCAGTGAAGGGACAGGGGACATGAACACTGAAGCTTTCTTT.

The chain uses TRBV10-2 and TRBJ2-2; perhaps TRBD1 as D (5 bases). The germline CDR1 and CDR2 sequences are WSHSY and SAAADI. Trimming took 2 bases from V and 0 from J, leaving 19 bases between them. The CDR3 sequence is 19 residues long. The CDR3 here is CASSERFGARTPNTGELFF. CDR3 in DNA: TGCGCCAGCAGTGAGCGTTTTGGGGCCCGAACACCGAACACCGGGGAGCTGTTTTTT.

V usage is TRBV19 and J usage is TRBJ2-3; D unresolved. Germline V CDR1 and CDR2: LNHDA, SQIVND (reference sequence). The CDR3 is made up of 14 amino acids. Trimming removed 4 bases at V and 3 bases at J, with 11 bases between. This CDR3 reads CASSTPGATDTQYF. The CDR3 nucleotides are TGTGCCAGTAGTACCCCCGGTGCAACAGATACGCAGTATTTT.

V gene TRBV6-1 combines with J gene TRBJ1-3, with D hard to call. The CDR3 runs to 16 residues. V lost 2 bases and J 0 bases, leaving 11 bases between the germline ends. CDR1 and CDR2 from the germline V gene are MNHNS and SASEGT. The CDR3 sequence is CASSEYLASSGNTIYF. The CDR3 region has the DNA TGTGCCAGCAGTGAATACCTGGCAAGCTCTGGAAACACCATATATTTT.

The rearrangement links TRBV7-3 to TRBJ2-1, with D hard to call. The CDR3 runs to 12 residues. Trimming removed 2 bases from V and 6 bases from J, with 5 bases in between. Looked up from germline, CDR1 is SGHTA and CDR2 is FQGTGA. The CDR3 region is CASSLETNEQFF. The CDR3 DNA reads as TGTGCCAGCAGCTTAGAGACCAATGAGCAGTTCTTC.